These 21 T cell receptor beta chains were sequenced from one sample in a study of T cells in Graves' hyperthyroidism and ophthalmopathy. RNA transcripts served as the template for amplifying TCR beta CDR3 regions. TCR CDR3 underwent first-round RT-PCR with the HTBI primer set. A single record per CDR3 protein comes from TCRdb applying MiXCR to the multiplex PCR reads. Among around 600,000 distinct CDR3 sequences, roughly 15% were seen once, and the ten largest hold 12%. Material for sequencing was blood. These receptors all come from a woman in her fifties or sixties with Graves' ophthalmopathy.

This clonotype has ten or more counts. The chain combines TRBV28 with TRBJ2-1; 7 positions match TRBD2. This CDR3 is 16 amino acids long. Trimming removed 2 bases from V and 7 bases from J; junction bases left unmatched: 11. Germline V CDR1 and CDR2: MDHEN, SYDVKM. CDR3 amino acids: CASSLGGVAGSNEQFF. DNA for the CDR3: TGTGCCAGCAGTTTAGGTGGGGTAGCGGGCTCGAATGAGCAGTTCTTC.

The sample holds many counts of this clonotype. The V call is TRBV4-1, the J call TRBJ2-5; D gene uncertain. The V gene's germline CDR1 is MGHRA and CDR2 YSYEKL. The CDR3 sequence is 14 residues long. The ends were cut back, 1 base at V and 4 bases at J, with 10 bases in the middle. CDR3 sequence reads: CASSQVGLLETQYF. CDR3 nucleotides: TGCGCCAGCAGCCAAGTTGGTTTACTAGAGACCCAGTACTTC.

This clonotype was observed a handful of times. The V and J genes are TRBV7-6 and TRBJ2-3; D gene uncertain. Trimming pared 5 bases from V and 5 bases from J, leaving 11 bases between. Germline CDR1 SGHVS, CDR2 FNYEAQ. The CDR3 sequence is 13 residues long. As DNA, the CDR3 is TGTGCCAGCAGCCTCGCTAGTGTAGATACGCAGTATTTT. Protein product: CASSLASVDTQYF.

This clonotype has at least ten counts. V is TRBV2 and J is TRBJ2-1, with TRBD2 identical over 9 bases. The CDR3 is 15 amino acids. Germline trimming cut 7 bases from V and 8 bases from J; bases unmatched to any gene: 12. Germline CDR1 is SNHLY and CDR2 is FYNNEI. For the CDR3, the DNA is TGTGCCAGCAATGAGAGCGCTAGCGGGGTTTATGAGCAGTTCTTC. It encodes CASNESASGVYEQFF. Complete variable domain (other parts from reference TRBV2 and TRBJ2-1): EPEVTQTPSHQVTQMGQEVILRCVPISNHLYFYWYRQILGQKVEFLVSFYNNEISEKSEIFDDQFSVERPDGSNFTLKIRSTKLEDSAMYFCASNESASGVYEQFFGPGTRLTVL.

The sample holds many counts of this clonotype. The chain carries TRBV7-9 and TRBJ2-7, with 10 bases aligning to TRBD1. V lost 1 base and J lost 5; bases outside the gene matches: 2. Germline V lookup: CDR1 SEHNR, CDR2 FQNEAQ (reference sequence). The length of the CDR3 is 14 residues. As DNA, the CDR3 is TGTGCCAGCAGCTTAGTGGGACAGGGGCACGAGCAGTACTTC. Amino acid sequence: CASSLVGQGHEQYF.

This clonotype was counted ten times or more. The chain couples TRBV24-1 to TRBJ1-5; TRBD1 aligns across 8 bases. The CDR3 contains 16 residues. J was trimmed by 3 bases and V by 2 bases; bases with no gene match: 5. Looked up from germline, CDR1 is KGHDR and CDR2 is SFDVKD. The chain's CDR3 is CATSDWAGGVNQPQHF. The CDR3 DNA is TGTGCCACCAGTGATTGGGCAGGGGGCGTCAATCAGCCCCAGCATTTT.

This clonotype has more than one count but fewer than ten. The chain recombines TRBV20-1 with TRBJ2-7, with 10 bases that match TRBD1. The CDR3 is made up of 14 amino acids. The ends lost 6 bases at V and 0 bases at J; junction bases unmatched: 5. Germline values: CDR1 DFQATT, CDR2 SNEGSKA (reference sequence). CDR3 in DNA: TGCAGTGCAGCCGGGACAGGGGTCTCCTACGAGCAGTACTTC. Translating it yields CSAAGTGVSYEQYF.

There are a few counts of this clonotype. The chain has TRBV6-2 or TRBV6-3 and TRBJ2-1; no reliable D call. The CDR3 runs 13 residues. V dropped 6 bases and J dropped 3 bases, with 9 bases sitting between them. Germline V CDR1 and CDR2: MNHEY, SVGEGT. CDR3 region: CASRHDNYNEQFF. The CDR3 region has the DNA TGTGCCAGCAGACATGATAACTACAATGAGCAGTTCTTC.

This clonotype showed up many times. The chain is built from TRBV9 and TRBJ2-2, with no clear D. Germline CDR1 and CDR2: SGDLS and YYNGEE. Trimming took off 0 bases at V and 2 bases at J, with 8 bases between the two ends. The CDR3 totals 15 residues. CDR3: CASSVEGGNTGELFF. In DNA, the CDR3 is TGTGCCAGCAGCGTAGAGGGCGGAAACACCGGGGAGCTGTTTTTT.

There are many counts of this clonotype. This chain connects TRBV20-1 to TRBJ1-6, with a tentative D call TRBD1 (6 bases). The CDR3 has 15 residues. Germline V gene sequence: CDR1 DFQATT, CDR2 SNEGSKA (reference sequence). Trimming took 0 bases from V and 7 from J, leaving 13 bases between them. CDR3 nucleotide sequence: TGCAGTGCTAGAGAGCCCGGGACAACGAATTCACCCCTCCACTTT. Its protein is CSAREPGTTNSPLHF.

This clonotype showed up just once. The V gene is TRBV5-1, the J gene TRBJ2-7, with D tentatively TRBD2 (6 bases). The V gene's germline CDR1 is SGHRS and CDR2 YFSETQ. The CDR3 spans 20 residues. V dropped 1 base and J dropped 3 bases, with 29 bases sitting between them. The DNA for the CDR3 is TGCGCCAGCAGCTTGCCCATGGGCTCGGAGAGTAGCGGCATACTCTACGAGCAGTACTTC. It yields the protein CASSLPMGSESSGILYEQYF. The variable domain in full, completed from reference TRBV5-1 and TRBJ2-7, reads KAGVTQTPRYLIKTRGQQVTLSCSPISGHRSVSWYQQTPGQGLQFLFEYFSETQRNKGNFPGRFSGRQFSNSRSEMNVSTLELGDSALYLCASSLPMGSESSGILYEQYFGPGTRLTVT.

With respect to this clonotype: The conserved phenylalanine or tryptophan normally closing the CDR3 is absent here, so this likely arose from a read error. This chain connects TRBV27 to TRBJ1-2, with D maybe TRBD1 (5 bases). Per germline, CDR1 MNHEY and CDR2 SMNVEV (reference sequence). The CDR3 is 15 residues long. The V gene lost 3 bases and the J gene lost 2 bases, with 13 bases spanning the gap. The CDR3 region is CASSFEAGSNYGYTL. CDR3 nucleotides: TGTGCCAGCAGTTTTGAGGCAGGGAGCAACTATGGCTACACCCTC.

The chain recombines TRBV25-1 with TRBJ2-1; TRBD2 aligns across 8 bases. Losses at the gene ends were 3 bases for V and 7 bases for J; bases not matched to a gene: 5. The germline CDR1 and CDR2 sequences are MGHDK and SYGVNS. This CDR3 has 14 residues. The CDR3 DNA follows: TGTGCCAGCAGTGAGAGCGGGAGAGGGAATGAGCAGTTCTTC. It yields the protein CASSESGRGNEQFF.

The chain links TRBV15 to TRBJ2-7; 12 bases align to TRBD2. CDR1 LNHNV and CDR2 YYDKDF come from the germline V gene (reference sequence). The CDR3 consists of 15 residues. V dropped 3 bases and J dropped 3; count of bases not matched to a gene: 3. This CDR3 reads CATSRTSGSLYEQYF. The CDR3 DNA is TGTGCCACCAGCAGGACTAGCGGGAGTCTCTACGAGCAGTACTTC.

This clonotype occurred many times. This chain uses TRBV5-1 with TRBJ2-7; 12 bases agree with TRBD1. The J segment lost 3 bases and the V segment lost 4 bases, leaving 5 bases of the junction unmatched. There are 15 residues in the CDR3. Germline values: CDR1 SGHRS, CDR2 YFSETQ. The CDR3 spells CASSAGTGGRYEQYF. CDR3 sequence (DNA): TGCGCCAGCAGCGCGGGGACAGGGGGCCGCTACGAGCAGTACTTC.

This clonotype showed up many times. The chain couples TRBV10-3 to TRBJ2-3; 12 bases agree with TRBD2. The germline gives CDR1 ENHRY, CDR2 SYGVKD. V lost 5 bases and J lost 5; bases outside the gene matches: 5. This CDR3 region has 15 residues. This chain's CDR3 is CAISSLAGGQDTQYF. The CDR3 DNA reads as TGTGCCATCAGTTCGCTAGCGGGAGGGCAAGATACGCAGTATTTT.

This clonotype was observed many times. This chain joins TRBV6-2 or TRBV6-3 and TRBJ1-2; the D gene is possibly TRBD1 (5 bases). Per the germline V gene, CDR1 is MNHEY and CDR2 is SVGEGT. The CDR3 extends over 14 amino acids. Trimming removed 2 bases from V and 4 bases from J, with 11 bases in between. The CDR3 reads CASSYLGTGYGYTF. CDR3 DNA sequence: TGTGCCAGCAGTTACCTGGGGACCGGCTATGGCTACACCTTC.

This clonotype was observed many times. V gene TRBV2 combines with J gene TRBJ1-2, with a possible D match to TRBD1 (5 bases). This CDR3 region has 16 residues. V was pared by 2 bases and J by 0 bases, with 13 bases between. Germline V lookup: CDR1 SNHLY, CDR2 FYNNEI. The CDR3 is CASSERDGYSNYGYTF. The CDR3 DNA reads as TGTGCCAGCAGTGAAAGGGACGGGTATTCTAACTATGGCTACACCTTC. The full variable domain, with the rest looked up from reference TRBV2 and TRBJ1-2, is EPEVTQTPSHQVTQMGQEVILRCVPISNHLYFYWYRQILGQKVEFLVSFYNNEISEKSEIFDDQFSVERPDGSNFTLKIRSTKLEDSAMYFCASSERDGYSNYGYTFGSGTRLTVV.

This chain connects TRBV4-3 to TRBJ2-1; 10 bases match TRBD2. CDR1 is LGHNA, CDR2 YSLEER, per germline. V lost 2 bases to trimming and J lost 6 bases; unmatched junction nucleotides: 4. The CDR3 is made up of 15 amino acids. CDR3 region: CASSQTGTSVNEQFF. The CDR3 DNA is TGCGCCAGCAGCCAAACCGGGACTAGCGTCAATGAGCAGTTCTTC.

The DNA of the CDR3 is TGCAGTGCTCGAGGTGGTGGGGCCAACGTCCTGACTTTC. Translating it yields CSARGGGANVLTF. The chain employs TRBV20-1 and TRBJ2-6, with D uncertain. This CDR3 is 13 amino acids long. CDR1 and CDR2 (germline): DFQATT, SNEGSKA (reference sequence). V lost 5 bases and J lost 3, with 8 bases in between.

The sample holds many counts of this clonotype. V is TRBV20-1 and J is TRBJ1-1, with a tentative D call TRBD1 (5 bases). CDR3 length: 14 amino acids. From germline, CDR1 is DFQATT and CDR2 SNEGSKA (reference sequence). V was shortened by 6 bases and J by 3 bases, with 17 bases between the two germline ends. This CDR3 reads CSAAARGDDTEAFF. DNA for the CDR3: TGCAGTGCCGCTGCGCGGGGGGACGACACTGAAGCTTTCTTT.